One and the same sample provided the 5 T cell receptor beta chains below, sequenced in a study of regulatory T cells in long-lasting Graves disease. Building of the TCR beta libraries involved iRepertoire HTBI primers and Arm-PCR of CDR3 regions. From the multiplex PCR reads, TCRdb called clonotypes with MiXCR, one entry per CDR3 protein. Of a few hundred thousand distinct CDR3 sequences listed, approximately 10% were seen once; the top ten hold 15% to 20%. Indicated time point: newly diagnosed GD, antithyroid drugs for less than 3 months. TCR sequences were obtained from RNA taken from PBMCs. In addition, the sample was reused for a study of T cells in Graves' hyperthyroidism and ophthalmopathy.

This sample comprised peripheral blood mononuclear cells (PBMCs), obtained at new diagnosis, from a patient treated with antithyroid drugs. These receptors all come from a woman aged 18-30 years with Graves disease.

This clonotype has at least ten counts. The rearrangement uses TRBV30 and TRBJ1-5; D unresolved. Germline CDR1 reads GTSNPN; CDR2 reads SVGIG (reference sequence). The CDR3 totals 15 residues. Trimming left V 1 base short and J 1 base short, with 11 bases between. In nucleotides, the CDR3 is TGTGCCTGGAGTGGGGGTCTTTTCAGCAATCAGCCCCAGCATTTT. Its protein is CAWSGGLFSNQPQHF.

The table lists this clonotype with a few counts. The chain has TRBV14 and TRBJ2-4; the D is unclear. Per the germline V gene, CDR1 is SGHDN and CDR2 is FVKESK. The CDR3 extends over 14 amino acids. V shed 5 bases and J shed 0 bases, with 8 bases lying between them. CDR3 coding DNA: TGTGCCAGCAGCTCCAGACGAGCCAAAAACATTCAGTACTTC. Translation: CASSSRRAKNIQYF.

At least ten counts were recorded for this clonotype. The genes are TRBV2 and TRBJ1-4; 8 nucleotides match TRBD1. This CDR3 has 16 residues. CDR1 and CDR2 from the germline V gene are SNHLY and FYNNEI. V lost 6 bases to trimming and J lost 3 bases; unmatched junction nucleotides: 9. The CDR3 loop is CASRTLDRVSNEKLFF. Written as DNA, the CDR3 is TGTGCCAGCAGGACCTTGGACAGGGTTTCTAATGAAAAACTGTTTTTT. Variable domain in full (rest from reference TRBV2 and TRBJ1-4): EPEVTQTPSHQVTQMGQEVILRCVPISNHLYFYWYRQILGQKVEFLVSFYNNEISEKSEIFDDQFSVERPDGSNFTLKIRSTKLEDSAMYFCASRTLDRVSNEKLFFGSGTQLSVL.

This clonotype was recorded at least ten times. The chain carries TRBV13 and TRBJ2-7, with a possible D match to TRBD1 (6 bases). The germline V and J ends were trimmed by 4 bases and 0 bases, with 10 bases remaining between them. The CDR3 contains 14 residues. Per the germline V gene, CDR1 is PRHDT and CDR2 is FYEKMQ (reference sequence). The CDR3 reads CASSSNRVSYEQYF. The CDR3 DNA reads TGTGCCAGCAGCTCCAACAGGGTCTCCTACGAGCAGTACTTC.

This clonotype was detected many times. The chain employs TRBV10-3 and TRBJ2-2, with 13 nucleotides matching TRBD2. Germline lookup yields CDR1 ENHRY and CDR2 SYGVKD. After removal of 9 bases from V and 8 bases from J, the junction contained 15 bases not matched to a gene. This CDR3 has 17 amino acids. CDR3 DNA: TGTGCCATTGCCTCCGGGACTAGCGGGACCAAATTAGGGGAGCTGTTTTTT. Its translation: CAIASGTSGTKLGELFF.